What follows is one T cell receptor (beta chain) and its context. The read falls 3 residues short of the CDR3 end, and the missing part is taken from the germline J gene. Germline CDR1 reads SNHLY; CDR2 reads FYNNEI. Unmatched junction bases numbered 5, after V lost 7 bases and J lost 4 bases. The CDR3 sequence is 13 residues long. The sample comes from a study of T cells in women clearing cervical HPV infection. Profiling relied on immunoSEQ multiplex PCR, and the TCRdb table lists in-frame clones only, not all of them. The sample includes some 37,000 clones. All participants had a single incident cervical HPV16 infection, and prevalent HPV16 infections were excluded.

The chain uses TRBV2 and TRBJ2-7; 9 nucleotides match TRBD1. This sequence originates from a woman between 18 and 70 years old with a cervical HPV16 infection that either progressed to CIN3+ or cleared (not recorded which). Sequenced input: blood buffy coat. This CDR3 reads CASNNGQGYEQYF. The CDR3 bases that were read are TGTGCCAGCAATAACGGACAGGGGTACGAG.